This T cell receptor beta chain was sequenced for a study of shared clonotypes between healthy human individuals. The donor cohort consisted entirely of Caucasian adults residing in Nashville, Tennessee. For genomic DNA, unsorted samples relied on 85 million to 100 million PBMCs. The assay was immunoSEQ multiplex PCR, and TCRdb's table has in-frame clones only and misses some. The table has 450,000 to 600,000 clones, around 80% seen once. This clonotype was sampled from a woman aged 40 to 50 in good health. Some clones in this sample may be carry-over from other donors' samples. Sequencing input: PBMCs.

In nucleotides, the CDR3 is TGTGCCAGCAGCTTGTCTATAGACTCCTACGAGCAGTACTTC. This translates into CASSLSIDSYEQYF. The chain carries TRBV5-6 and TRBJ2-5; no firm D call. The DNA end lines up better with TRBJ2-7; the J call may be wrong. Per germline, CDR1 SGHDT and CDR2 YYEEEE. The CDR3 is 14 residues long.